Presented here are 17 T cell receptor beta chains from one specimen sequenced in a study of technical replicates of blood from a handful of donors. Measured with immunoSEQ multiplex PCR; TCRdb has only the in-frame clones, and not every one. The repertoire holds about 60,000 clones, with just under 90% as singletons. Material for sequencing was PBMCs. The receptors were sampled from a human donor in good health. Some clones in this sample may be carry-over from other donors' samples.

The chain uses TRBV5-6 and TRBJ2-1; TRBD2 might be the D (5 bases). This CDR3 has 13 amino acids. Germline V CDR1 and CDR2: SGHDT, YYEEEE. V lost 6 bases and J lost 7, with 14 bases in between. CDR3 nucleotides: TGTGCCAGCAAGGCGGGCGTGAAAAATGAGCAGTTCTTC. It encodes CASKAGVKNEQFF.

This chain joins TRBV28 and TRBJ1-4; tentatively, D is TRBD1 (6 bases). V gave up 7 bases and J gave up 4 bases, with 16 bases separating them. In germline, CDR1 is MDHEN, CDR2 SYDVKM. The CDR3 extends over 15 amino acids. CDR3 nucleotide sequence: TGTGCCAGCAAGGGGGGGGGTACCAGTAATGAAAAACTGTTTTTT. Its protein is CASKGGGTSNEKLFF. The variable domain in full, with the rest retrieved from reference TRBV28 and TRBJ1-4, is DVKVTQSSRYLVKRTGEKVFLECVQDMDHENMFWYRQDPGLGLRLIYFSYDVKMKEKGDIPEGYSVSREKKERFSLILESASTNQTSMYLCASKGGGTSNEKLFFGSGTQLSVL.

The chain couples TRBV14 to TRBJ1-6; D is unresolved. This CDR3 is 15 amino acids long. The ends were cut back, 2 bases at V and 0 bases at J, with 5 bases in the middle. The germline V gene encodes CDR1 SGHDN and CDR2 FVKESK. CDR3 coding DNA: TGTGCCAGCAGCCAATCCAGCTCCTATAATTCACCCCTCCACTTT. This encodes CASSQSSSYNSPLHF.

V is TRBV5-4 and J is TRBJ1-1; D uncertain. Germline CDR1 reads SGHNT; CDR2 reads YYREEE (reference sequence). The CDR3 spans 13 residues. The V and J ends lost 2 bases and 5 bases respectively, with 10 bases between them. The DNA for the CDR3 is TGTGCCAGCAGCTTTTCGGGTGTTACTGAAGCTTTCTTT. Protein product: CASSFSGVTEAFF.

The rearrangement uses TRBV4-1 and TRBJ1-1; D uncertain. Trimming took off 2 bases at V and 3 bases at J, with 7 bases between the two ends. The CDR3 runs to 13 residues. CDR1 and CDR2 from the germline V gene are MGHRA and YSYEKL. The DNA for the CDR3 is TGCGCCAGCAGCCAACGTGTTGACACTGAAGCTTTCTTT. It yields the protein CASSQRVDTEAFF.

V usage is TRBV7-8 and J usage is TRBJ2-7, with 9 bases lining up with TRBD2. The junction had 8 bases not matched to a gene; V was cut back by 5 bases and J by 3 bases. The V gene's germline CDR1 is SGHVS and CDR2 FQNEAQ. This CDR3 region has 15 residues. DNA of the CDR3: TGTGCCAGCAGCCGAGCGCGGGGGGGGAACTACGAGCAGTACTTC. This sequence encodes CASSRARGGNYEQYF.

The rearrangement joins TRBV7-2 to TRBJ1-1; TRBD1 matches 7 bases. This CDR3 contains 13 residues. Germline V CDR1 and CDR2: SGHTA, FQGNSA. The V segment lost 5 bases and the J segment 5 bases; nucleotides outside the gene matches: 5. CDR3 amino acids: CASSPGGWTEAFF. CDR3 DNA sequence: TGTGCCAGCAGCCCAGGGGGATGGACTGAAGCTTTCTTT.

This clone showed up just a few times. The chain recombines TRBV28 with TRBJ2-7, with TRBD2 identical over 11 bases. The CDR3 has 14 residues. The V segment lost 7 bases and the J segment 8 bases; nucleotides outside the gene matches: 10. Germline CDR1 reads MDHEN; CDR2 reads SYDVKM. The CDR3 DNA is TGTGCCAGCACCACGACTAGCGGGGTGTGGAAGCAGTACTTC. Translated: CASTTTSGVWKQYF. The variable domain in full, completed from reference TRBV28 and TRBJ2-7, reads DVKVTQSSRYLVKRTGEKVFLECVQDMDHENMFWYRQDPGLGLRLIYFSYDVKMKEKGDIPEGYSVSREKKERFSLILESASTNQTSMYLCASTTTSGVWKQYFGPGTRLTVT.

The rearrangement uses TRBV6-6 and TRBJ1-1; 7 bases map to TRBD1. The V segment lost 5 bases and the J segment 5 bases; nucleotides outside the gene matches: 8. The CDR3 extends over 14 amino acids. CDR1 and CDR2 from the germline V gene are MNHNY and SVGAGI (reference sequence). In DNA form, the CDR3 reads TGTGCCAGCAGTCTACCGACAGGGAGTACTGAAGCTTTCTTT. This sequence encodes CASSLPTGSTEAFF.

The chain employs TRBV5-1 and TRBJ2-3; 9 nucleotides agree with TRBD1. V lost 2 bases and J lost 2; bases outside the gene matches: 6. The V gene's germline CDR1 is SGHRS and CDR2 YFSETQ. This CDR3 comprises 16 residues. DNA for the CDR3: TGCGCCAGCAGCTTAGGGACAGGGCACAACACAGATACGCAGTATTTT. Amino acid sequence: CASSLGTGHNTDTQYF.

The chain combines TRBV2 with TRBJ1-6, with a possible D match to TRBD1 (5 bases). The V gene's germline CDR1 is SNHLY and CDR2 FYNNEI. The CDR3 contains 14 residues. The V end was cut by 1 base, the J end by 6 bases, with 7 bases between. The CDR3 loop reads CASSEDRSNSPLHF. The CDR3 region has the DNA TGTGCCAGCAGTGAAGACAGGAGTAATTCACCCCTCCACTTT.

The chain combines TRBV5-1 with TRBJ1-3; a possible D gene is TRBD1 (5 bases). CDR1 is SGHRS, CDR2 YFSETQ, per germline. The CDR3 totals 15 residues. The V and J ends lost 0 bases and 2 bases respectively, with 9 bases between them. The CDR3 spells CASSLEAGPGNTIYF. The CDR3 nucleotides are TGCGCCAGCAGCTTGGAGGCAGGGCCTGGAAACACCATATATTTT.

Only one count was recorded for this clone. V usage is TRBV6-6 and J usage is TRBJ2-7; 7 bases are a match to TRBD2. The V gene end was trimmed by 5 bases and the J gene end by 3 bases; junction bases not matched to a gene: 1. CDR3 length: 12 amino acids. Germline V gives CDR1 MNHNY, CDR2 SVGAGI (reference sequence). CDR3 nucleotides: TGTGCCAGCAGTGGGAGGGGCTACGAGCAGTACTTC. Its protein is CASSGRGYEQYF.

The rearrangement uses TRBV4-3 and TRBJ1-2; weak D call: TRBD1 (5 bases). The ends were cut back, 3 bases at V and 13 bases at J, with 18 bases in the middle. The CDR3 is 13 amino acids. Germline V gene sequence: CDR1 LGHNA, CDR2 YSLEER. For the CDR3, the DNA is TGCGCCAGCAGCCAGGACTCGGGACTCCTCGTCACCTTC. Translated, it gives CASSQDSGLLVTF.

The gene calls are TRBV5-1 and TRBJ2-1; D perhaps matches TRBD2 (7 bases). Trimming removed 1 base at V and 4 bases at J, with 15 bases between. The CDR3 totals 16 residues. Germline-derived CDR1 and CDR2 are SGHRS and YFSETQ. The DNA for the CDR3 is TGCGCCAGCAGCTTGTCGGGGGCTAGCGGATACAATGAGCAGTTCTTC. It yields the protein CASSLSGASGYNEQFF. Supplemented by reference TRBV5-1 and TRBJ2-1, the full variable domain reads KAGVTQTPRYLIKTRGQQVTLSCSPISGHRSVSWYQQTPGQGLQFLFEYFSETQRNKGNFPGRFSGRQFSNSRSEMNVSTLELGDSALYLCASSLSGASGYNEQFFGPGTRLTVL.

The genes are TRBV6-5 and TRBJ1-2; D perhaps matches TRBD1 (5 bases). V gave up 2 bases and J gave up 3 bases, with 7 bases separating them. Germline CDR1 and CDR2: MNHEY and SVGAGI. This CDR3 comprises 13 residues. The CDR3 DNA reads TGTGCCAGCAGTTACGGAGGGGACTATGGCTACACCTTC. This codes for CASSYGGDYGYTF.

In DNA form, the CDR3 reads TGTGCCAGTCAGCGACTAGCGAAAGGAGATACGCAGTATTTT. This sequence encodes CASQRLAKGDTQYF. The V and J genes are TRBV27 and TRBJ2-3; 8 bases are a match to TRBD2. Looked up from germline, CDR1 is MNHEY and CDR2 is SMNVEV (reference sequence). The CDR3 has 14 residues. The junction had 10 bases not matched to a gene; V was cut back by 9 bases and J by 5 bases.